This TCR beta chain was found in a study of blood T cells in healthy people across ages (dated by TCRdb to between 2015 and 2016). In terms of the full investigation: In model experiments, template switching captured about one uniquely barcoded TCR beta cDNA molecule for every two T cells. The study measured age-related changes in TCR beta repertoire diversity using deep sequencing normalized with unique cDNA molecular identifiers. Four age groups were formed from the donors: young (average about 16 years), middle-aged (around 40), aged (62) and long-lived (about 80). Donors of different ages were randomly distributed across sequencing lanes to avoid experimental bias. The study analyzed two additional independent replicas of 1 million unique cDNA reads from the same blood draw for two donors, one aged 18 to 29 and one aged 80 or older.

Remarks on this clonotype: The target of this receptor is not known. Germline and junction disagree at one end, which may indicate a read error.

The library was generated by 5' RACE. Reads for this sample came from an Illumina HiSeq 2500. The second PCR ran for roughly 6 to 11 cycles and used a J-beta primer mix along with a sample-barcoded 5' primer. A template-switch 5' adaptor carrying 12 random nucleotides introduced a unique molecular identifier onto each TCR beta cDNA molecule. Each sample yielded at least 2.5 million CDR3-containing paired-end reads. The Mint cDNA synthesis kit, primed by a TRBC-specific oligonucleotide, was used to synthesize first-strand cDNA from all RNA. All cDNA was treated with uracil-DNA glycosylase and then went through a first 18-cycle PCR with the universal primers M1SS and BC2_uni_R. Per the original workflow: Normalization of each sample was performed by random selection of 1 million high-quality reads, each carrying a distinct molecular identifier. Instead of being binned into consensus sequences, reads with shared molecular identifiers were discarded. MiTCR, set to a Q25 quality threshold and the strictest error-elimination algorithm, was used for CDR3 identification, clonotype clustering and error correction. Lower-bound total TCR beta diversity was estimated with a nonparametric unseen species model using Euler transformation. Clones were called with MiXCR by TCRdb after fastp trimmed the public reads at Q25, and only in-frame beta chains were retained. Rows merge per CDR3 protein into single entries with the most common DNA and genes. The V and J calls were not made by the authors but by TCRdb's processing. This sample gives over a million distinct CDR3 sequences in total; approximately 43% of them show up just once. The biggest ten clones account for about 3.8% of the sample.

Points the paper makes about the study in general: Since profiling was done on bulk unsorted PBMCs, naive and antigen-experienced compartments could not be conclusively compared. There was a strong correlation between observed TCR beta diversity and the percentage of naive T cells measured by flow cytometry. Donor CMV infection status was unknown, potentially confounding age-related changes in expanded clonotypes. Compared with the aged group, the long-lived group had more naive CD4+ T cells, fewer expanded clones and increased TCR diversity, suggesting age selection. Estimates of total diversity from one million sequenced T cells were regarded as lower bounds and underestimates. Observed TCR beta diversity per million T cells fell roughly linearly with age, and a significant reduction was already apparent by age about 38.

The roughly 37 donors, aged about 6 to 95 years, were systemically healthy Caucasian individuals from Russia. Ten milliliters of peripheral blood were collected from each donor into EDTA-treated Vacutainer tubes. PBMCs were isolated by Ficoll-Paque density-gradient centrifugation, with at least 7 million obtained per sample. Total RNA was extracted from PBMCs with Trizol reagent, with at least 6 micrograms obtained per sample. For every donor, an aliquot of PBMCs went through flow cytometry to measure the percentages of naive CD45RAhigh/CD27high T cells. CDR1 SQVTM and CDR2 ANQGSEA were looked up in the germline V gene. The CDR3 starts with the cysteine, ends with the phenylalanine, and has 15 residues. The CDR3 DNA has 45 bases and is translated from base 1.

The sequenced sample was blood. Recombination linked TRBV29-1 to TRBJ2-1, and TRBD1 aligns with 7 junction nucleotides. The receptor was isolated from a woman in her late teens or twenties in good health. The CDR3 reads CGVPHLDREGYEQFF. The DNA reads TGCGGCGTTCCCCACTTAGACAGGGAAGGGTATGAGCAGTTCTTC.